The 7 T cell receptor beta chains listed next were all sequenced from one sample in a study of Graves' ophthalmopathy and Graves' hyperthyroidism. From RNA, the CDR3 regions of TCR beta chains were amplified and sequenced. HTBI-primed first-round RT-PCR preceded second-round multiplex PCR. TCRdb re-analysed the multiplex PCR reads in MiXCR, keeping a single row per CDR3 protein. Here the sample spans 620,000 or so distinct CDR3 sequences, 22% being singletons. The specimen was peripheral blood. These receptors came from a woman younger than 35 with stable Graves' hyperthyroidism. Some clones in this sample may be carry-over from other donors' samples.

This clonotype was detected many times. The chain couples TRBV6-2 or TRBV6-3 to TRBJ2-5, with TRBD1 matching over 9 bases. Germline assignment: CDR1 MNHEY and CDR2 SVGEGT. J gave up 4 bases and V 2 bases, and 11 bases lay outside the gene matches. CDR3 length equals 17 residues. The CDR3 spells CASSYPLDRGERETQYF. The DNA of the CDR3 is TGTGCCAGCAGTTACCCCCTGGACAGGGGTGAGAGAGAGACCCAGTACTTC.

This clonotype was counted ten times or more. This chain connects TRBV7-9 to TRBJ1-1; no clear D gene. The ends were cut back, 5 bases at V and 10 bases at J, with 14 bases in the middle. Germline CDR1 is SEHNR and CDR2 is FQNEAQ (reference sequence). This CDR3 comprises 12 residues. The CDR3 bases are TGTGCCAGCAGCCGTCAGGATCGGGGAGCTTTCTTT. Protein product: CASSRQDRGAFF.

V is TRBV20-1 and J is TRBJ1-2; D gene unclear. This CDR3 has 13 amino acids. Germline values: CDR1 DFQATT, CDR2 SNEGSKA (reference sequence). Trimming left V 2 bases short and J 4 bases short, with 11 bases between. CDR3 loop: CSARPGGAYGYTF. The DNA for the CDR3 is TGCAGTGCTAGACCTGGAGGAGCCTATGGCTACACCTTC.

The count of this clonotype is one. The chain couples TRBV28 to TRBJ2-2; 10 bases map to TRBD1. The CDR3 is made up of 15 amino acids. The ends lost 6 bases at V and 10 bases at J; junction bases unmatched: 11. The V gene's germline CDR1 is MDHEN and CDR2 SYDVKM. CDR3 coding DNA: TGTGCCAGCAGCCAGGGGACAGGGGTTGAGGAGGAGCTGTTTTTT. Protein product: CASSQGTGVEEELFF. Variable domain in full (rest from reference TRBV28 and TRBJ2-2): DVKVTQSSRYLVKRTGEKVFLECVQDMDHENMFWYRQDPGLGLRLIYFSYDVKMKEKGDIPEGYSVSREKKERFSLILESASTNQTSMYLCASSQGTGVEEELFFGEGSRLTVL.

This clonotype showed up just once. The rearrangement joins TRBV2 to TRBJ1-5; D is unresolved. The V gene lost 0 bases and the J gene lost 9 bases, with 6 bases spanning the gap. Germline values: CDR1 SNHLY, CDR2 FYNNEI. This CDR3 has 12 amino acids. CDR3 nucleotide sequence: TGTGCCAGCAGTGAAGCGAAATGGCCCCAGCATTTT. Residues: CASSEAKWPQHF. Filled out from reference TRBV2 and TRBJ1-5, the complete variable domain reads EPEVTQTPSHQVTQMGQEVILRCVPISNHLYFYWYRQILGQKVEFLVSFYNNEISEKSEIFDDQFSVERPDGSNFTLKIRSTKLEDSAMYFCASSEAKWPQHFGDGTRLSIL.

The chain has TRBV12-3 or TRBV12-4 and TRBJ2-7; a possible D gene is TRBD2 (5 bases). The CDR3 runs 14 residues. V was pared by 5 bases and J by 7 bases, with 18 bases between. CDR3 sequence (DNA): TGTGCCAGCAGTAGCCTATCCCTACCGGGAGAGCAGTACTTC. Protein sequence: CASSSLSLPGEQYF.

V gene TRBV20-1 combines with J gene TRBJ2-2, with a possible D match to TRBD2 (5 bases). The V gene lost 2 bases and the J gene lost 6 bases, with 10 bases spanning the gap. CDR1 is DFQATT and CDR2 is SNEGSKA in the germline V gene (reference sequence). The CDR3 consists of 13 residues. The CDR3 nucleotides read TGCAGTGCTAGACCCACTAGTTCCGGGGAGCTGTTTTTT. Its translation is CSARPTSSGELFF.